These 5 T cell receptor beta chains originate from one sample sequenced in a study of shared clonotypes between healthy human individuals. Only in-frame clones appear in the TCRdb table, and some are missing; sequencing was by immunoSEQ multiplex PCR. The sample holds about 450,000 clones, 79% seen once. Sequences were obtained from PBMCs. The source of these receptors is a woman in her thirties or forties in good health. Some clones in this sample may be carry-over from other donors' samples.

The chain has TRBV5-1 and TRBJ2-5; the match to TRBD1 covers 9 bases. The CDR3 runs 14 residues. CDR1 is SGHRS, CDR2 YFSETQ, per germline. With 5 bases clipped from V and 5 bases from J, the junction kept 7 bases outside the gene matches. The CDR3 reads CASSRTGAGETQYF. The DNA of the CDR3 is TGCGCCAGCAGTAGGACAGGGGCGGGGGAGACCCAGTACTTC.

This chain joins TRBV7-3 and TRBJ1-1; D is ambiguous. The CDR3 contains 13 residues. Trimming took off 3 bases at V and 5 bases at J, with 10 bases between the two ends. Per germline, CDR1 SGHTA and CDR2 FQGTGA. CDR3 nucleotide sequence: TGTGCCAGCAGCTTTGGGGAAGTAACTGAAGCTTTCTTT. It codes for CASSFGEVTEAFF.

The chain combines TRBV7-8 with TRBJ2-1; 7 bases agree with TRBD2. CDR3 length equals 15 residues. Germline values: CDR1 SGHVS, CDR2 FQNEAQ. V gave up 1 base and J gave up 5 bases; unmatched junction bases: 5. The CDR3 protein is CASSLEAGRHNEQFF. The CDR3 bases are TGTGCCAGCAGCTTAGAAGCGGGAAGGCACAATGAGCAGTTCTTC.

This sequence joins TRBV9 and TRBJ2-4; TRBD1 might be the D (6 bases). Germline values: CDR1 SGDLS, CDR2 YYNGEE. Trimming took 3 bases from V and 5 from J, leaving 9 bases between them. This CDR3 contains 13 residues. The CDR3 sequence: CASSARQENIQYF. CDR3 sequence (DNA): TGTGCCAGCAGCGCACGACAGGAAAACATTCAGTACTTC.

CDR3 bases: TGCAGCGTTGAAGGGGGTGGCTATCCCTACAATGAGCAGTTCTTC. Translated: CSVEGGGYPYNEQFF. This chain uses TRBV29-1 with TRBJ2-1; D is uncertain. The CDR3 runs 15 residues. CDR1 and CDR2 from the germline V gene are SQVTM and ANQGSEA. Trimming cost V 1 base and J 2 bases, with 12 bases left between them.